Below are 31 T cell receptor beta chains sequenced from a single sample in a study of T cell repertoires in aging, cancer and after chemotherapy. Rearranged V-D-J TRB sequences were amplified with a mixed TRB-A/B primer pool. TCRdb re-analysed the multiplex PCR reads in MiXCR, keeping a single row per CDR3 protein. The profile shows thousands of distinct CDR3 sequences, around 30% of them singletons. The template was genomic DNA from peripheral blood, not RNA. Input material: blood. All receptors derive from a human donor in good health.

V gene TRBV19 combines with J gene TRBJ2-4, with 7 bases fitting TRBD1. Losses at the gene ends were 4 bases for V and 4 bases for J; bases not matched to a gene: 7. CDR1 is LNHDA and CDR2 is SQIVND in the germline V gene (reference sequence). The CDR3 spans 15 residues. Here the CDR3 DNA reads TGTGCCAGTAGTACCATGGACAGGCCAAAAAACATTCAGTACTTC. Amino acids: CASSTMDRPKNIQYF.

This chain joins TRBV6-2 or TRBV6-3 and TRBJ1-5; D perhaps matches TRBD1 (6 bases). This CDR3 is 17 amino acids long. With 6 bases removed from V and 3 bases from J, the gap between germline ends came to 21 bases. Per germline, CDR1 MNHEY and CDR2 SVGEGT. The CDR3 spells CASSTGVRGLDNQPQHF. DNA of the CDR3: TGTGCCAGCAGCACGGGGGTCAGGGGTTTAGACAATCAGCCCCAGCATTTT.

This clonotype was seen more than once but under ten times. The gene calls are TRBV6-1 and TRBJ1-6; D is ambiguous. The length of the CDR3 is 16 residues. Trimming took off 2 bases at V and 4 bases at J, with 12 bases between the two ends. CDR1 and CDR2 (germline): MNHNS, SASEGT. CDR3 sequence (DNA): TGTGCCAGCAGTGAATTGCCGGCAGGATATAATTCACCCCTCCACTTT. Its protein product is CASSELPAGYNSPLHF.

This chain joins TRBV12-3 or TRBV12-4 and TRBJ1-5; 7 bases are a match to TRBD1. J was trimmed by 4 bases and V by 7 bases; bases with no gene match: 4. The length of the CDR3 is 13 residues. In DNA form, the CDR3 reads TGTGCCAGCACCCAGGACAGGAATCAGCCCCAGCATTTT. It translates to CASTQDRNQPQHF.

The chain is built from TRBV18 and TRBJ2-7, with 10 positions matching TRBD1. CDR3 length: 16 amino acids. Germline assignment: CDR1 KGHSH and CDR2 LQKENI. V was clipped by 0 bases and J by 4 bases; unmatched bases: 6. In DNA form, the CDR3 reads TGTGCCAGCTCACCACCTGGGACAGGGGCCGTTTACGAGCAGTACTTC. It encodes CASSPPGTGAVYEQYF. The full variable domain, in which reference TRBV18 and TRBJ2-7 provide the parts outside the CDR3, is NAGVMQNPRHLVRRRGQEARLRCSPMKGHSHVYWYRQLPEEGLKFMVYLQKENIIDESGMPKERFSAEFPKEGPSILRIQQVVRGDSAAYFCASSPPGTGAVYEQYFGPGTRLTVT.

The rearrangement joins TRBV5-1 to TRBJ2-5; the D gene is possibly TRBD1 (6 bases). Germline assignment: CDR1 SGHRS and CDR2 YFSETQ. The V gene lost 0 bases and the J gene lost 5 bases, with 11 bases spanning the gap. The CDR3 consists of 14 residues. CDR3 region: CASSLVPGVETQYF. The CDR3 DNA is TGCGCCAGCAGCTTGGTACCAGGGGTGGAGACCCAGTACTTC.

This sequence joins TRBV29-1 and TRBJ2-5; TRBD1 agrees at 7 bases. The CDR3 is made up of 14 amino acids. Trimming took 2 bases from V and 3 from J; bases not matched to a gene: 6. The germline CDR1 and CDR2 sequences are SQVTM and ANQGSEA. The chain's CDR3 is CSVEKGAGEETQYF. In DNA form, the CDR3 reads TGCAGCGTTGAAAAGGGGGCAGGGGAAGAGACCCAGTACTTC.

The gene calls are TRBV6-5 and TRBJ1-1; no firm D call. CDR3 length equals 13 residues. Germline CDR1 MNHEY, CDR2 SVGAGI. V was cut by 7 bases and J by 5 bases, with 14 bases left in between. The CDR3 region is CASNSGFVTEAFF. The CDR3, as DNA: TGTGCCAGCAACTCCGGGTTTGTGACTGAAGCTTTCTTT.

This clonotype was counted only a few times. The chain's CDR3 is CATWRAGSDEQYF. The CDR3 coding sequence is TGTGCCACCTGGCGGGCAGGTAGCGACGAGCAGTACTTC. The J gene is TRBJ2-7, the V gene TRBV6-6; a possible D gene is TRBD2 (5 bases). The CDR3 is 13 amino acids. With 10 bases removed from V and 5 bases from J, the gap between germline ends came to 18 bases. Germline values: CDR1 MNHNY, CDR2 SVGAGI (reference sequence).

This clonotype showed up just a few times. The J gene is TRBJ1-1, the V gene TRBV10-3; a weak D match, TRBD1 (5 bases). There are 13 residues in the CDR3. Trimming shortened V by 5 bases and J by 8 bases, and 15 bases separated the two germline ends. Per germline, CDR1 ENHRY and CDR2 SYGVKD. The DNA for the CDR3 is TGTGCCATCAGTCCCGGGACCGATATCGAAGCTTTCTTT. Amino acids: CAISPGTDIEAFF.

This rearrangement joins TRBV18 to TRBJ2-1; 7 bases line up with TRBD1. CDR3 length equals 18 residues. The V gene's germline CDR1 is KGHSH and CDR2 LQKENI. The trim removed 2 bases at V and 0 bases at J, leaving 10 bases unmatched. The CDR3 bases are TGTGCCAGCTCACCATCAACCCCCCGACAGGGCTCCTACAATGAGCAGTTCTTC. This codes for CASSPSTPRQGSYNEQFF. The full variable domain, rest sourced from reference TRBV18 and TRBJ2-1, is NAGVMQNPRHLVRRRGQEARLRCSPMKGHSHVYWYRQLPEEGLKFMVYLQKENIIDESGMPKERFSAEFPKEGPSILRIQQVVRGDSAAYFCASSPSTPRQGSYNEQFFGPGTRLTVL.

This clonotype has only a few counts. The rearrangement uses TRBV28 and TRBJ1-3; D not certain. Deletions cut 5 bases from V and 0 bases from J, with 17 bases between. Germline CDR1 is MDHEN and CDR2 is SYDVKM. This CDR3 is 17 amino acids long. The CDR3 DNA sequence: TGTGCCAGCAGTGACCAACGCCCTGCTCTCTCTGGAAACACCATATATTTT. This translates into CASSDQRPALSGNTIYF.

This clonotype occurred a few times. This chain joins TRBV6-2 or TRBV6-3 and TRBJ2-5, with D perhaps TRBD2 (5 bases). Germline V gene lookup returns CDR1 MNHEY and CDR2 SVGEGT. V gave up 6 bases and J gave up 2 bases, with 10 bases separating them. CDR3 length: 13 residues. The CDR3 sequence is CASRASGQETQYF. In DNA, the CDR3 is TGTGCCAGCAGGGCGTCGGGGCAAGAGACCCAGTACTTC.

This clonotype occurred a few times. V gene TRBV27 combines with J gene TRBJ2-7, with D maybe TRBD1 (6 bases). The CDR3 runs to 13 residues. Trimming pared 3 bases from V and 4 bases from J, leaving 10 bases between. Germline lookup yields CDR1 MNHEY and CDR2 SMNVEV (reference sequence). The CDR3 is CASSFFTGYEQYF. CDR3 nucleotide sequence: TGTGCCAGCAGTTTCTTCACAGGGTACGAGCAGTACTTC.

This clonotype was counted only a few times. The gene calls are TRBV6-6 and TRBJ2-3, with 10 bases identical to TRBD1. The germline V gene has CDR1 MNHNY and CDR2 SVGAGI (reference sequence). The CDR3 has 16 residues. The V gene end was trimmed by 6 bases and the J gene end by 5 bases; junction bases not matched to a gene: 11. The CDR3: CASSPTTGGILDTQYF. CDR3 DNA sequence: TGTGCCAGCAGCCCCACGACAGGGGGCATTTTAGATACGCAGTATTTT.

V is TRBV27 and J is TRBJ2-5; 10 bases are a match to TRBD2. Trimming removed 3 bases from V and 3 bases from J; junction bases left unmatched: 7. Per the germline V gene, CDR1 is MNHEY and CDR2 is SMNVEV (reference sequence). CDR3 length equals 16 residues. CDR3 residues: CASSFYRTSGEETQYF. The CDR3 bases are TGTGCCAGCAGTTTCTACCGGACTAGCGGCGAAGAGACCCAGTACTTC.

CDR3 protein: CASSLAGQKFF. The CDR3, as DNA: TGTGCCAGCAGTTTAGCGGGGCAAAAGTTCTTC. The gene calls are TRBV6-2 or TRBV6-3 and TRBJ2-1; 8 bases are a match to TRBD2. The V gene end was trimmed by 4 bases and the J gene end by 14 bases; junction bases not matched to a gene: 4. Germline V gives CDR1 MNHEY, CDR2 SVGEGT. The CDR3 consists of 11 residues.

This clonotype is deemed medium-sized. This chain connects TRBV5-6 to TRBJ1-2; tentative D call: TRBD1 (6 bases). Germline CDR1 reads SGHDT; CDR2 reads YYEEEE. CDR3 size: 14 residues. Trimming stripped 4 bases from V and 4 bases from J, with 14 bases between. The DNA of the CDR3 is TGTGCCAGCAGCAGAGGACAGCCTTCCTATGGCTACACCTTC. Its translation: CASSRGQPSYGYTF.

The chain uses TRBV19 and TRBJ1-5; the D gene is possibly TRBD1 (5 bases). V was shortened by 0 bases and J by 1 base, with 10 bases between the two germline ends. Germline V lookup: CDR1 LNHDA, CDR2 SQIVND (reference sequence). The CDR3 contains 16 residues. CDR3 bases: TGTGCCAGTAGTATAGAAGGGGTAAGGAGCAATCAGCCCCAGCATTTT. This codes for CASSIEGVRSNQPQHF.

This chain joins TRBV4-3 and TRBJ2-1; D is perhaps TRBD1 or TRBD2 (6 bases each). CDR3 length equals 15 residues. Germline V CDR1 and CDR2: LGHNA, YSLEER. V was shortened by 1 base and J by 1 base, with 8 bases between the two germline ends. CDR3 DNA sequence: TGCGCCAGCAGCCAAGGGGGGGCATCCTACAATGAGCAGTTCTTC. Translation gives CASSQGGASYNEQFF.

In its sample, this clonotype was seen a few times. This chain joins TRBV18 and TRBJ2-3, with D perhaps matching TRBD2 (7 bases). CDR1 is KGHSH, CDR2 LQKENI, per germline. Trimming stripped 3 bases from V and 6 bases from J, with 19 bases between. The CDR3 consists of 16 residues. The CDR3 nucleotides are TGTGCCAGCTCACCCCAGCCGGCGGGGGCGGGCGATACGCAGTATTTT. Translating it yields CASSPQPAGAGDTQYF.

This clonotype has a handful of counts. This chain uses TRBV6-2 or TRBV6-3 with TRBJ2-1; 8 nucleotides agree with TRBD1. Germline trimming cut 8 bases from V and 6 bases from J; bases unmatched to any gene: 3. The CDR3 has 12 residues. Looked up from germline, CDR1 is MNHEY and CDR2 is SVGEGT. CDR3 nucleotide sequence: TGTGCCAGCGGACAGGGTATCAATGAGCAGTTCTTC. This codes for CASGQGINEQFF.

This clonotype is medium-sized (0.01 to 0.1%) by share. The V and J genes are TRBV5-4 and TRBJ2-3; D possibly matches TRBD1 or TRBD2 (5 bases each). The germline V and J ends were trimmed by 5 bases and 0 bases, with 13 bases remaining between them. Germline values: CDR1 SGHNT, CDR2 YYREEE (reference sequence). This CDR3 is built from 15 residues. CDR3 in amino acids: CASRTGARSTDTQYF. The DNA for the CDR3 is TGTGCCAGCAGAACCGGGGCCCGAAGCACAGATACGCAGTATTTT.

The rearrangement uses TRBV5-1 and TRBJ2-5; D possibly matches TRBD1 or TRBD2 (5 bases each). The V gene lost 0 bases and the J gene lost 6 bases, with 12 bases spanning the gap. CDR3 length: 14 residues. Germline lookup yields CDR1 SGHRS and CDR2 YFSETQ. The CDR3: CASSLGGVEKTQYF. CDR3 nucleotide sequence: TGCGCCAGCAGCTTGGGAGGGGTCGAGAAGACCCAGTACTTC.

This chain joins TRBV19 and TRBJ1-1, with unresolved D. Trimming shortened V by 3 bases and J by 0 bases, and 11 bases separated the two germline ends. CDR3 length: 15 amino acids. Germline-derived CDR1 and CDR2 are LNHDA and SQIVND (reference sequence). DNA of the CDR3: TGTGCCAGTAGTATTCTAGGACCAATGAACACTGAAGCTTTCTTT. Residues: CASSILGPMNTEAFF. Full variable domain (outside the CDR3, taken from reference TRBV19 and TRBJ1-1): DGGITQSPKYLFRKEGQNVTLSCEQNLNHDAMYWYRQDPGQGLRLIYYSQIVNDFQKGDIAEGYSVSREKKESFPLTVTSAQKNPTAFYLCASSILGPMNTEAFFGQGTRLTVV.

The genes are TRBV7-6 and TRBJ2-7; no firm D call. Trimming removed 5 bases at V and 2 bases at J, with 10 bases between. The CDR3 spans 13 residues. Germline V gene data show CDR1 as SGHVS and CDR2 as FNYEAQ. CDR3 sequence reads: CASSTPGTYEQYF. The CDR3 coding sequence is TGTGCCAGCAGCACTCCTGGTACCTACGAGCAGTACTTC. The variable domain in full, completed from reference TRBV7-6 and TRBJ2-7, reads GAGVSQSPRYKVTKRGQDVALRCDPISGHVSLYWYRQALGQGPEFLTYFNYEAQQDKSGLPNDRFSAERPEGSISTLTIQRTEQRDSAMYRCASSTPGTYEQYFGPGTRLTVT.

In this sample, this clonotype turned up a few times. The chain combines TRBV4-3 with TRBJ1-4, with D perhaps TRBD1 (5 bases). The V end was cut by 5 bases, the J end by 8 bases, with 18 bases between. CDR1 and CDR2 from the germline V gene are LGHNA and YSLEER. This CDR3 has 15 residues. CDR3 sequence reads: CASSSDPAGREKLFF. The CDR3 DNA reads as TGCGCCAGCAGCTCCGACCCGGCAGGGCGAGAAAAACTGTTTTTT.

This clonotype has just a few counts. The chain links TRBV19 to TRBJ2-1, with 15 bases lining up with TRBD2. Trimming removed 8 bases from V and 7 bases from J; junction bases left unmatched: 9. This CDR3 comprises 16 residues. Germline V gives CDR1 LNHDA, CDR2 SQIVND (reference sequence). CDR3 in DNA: TGTGCCAGTTCCCGCCGGACTAGCGGGGGGGCAAATGAGCAGTTCTTC. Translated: CASSRRTSGGANEQFF.

CDR3 residues: CASSLVVNRGNEQFF. CDR3 coding DNA: TGCGCCAGCAGCTTAGTAGTGAACAGGGGAAATGAGCAGTTCTTC. V usage is TRBV5-1 and J usage is TRBJ2-1; 7 nucleotides align to TRBD1. Trimming at V came to 2 bases and at J to 7 bases, leaving 9 bases not matched to a gene. CDR3 length: 15 residues. Per germline, CDR1 SGHRS and CDR2 YFSETQ.

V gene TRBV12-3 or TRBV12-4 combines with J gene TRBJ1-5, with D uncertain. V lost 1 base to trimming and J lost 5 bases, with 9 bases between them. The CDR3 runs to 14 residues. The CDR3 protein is CASSLGKTYQPQHF. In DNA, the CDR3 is TGTGCCAGCAGTTTAGGGAAGACTTATCAGCCCCAGCATTTT.

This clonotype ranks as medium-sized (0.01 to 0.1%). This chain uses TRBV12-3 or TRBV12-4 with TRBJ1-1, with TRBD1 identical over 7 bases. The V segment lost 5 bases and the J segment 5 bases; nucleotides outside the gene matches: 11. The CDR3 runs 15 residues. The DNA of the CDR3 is TGTGCCAGCAGTGGGAGACAGGGAATGGGGACTGAAGCTTTCTTT. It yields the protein CASSGRQGMGTEAFF.